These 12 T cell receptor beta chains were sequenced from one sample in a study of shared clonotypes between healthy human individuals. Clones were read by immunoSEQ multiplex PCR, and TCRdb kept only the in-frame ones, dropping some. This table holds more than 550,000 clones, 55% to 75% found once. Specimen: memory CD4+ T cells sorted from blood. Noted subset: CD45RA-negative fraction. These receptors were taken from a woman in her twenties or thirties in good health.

The CDR3 region is CASSPWEGATYEQYF. As DNA, the CDR3 is TGTGCCAGCAGCCCTTGGGAGGGGGCAACCTACGAGCAGTACTTC. This chain connects TRBV27 to TRBJ2-7; the D gene could be TRBD1 or TRBD2 (7 bases each). V was trimmed by 6 bases and J by 2 bases, leaving 17 bases between them. The CDR3 loop spans 15 amino acids. Germline lookup yields CDR1 MNHEY and CDR2 SMNVEV (reference sequence).

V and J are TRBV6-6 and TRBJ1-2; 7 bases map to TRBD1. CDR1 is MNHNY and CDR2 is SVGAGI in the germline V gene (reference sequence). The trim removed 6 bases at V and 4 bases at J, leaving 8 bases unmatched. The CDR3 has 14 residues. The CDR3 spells CASRGGGGTYGYTF. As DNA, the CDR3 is TGTGCCAGCAGAGGGGGAGGGGGCACCTATGGCTACACCTTC.

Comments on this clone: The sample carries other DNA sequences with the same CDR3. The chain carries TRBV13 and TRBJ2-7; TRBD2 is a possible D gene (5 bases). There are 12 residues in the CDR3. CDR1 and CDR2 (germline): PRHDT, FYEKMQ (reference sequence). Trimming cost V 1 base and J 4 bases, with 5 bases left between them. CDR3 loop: CASSLAGYEQYF. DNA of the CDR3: TGTGCCAGCAGCTTAGCGGGATACGAGCAGTACTTC.

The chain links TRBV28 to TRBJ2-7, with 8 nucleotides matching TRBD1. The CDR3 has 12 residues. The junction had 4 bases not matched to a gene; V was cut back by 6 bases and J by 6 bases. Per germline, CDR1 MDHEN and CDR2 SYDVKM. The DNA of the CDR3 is TGTGCCAGCAGACAGGGGGTTGCCGAGCAGTACTTC. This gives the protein CASRQGVAEQYF.

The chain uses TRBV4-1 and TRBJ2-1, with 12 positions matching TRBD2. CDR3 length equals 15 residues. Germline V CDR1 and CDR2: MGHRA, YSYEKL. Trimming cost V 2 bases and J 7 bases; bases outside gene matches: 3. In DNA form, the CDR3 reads TGCGCCAGCAGCCAACCTACTAGCGGGAGGAATGAGCAGTTCTTC. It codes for CASSQPTSGRNEQFF.

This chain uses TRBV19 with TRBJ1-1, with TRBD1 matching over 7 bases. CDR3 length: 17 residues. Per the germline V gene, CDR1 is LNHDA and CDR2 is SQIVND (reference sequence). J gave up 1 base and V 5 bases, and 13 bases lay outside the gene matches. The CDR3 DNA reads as TGTGCCAGTAGTCTGACAGGGTCCGCGGTTGGGAACACTGAAGCTTTCTTT. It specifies CASSLTGSAVGNTEAFF.

The CDR3: CASSPGLDNEQFF. The CDR3 DNA is TGTGCCAGCAGCCCCGGACTGGACAATGAGCAGTTCTTC. The gene calls are TRBV7-8 and TRBJ2-1, with a weak D call TRBD2 (5 bases). From germline, CDR1 is SGHVS and CDR2 FQNEAQ. The V end was cut by 5 bases, the J end by 5 bases, with 10 bases between. This CDR3 is 13 amino acids long.

CDR3 sequence (DNA): TGTGCCAGCAGCTTAGAGGGGAGGGGCTACACCTTC. Protein sequence: CASSLEGRGYTF. The chain links TRBV11-1 to TRBJ1-2, with D perhaps TRBD1 (5 bases). CDR3 length: 12 amino acids. The germline V gene has CDR1 SGHAT and CDR2 FQDESV (reference sequence). Trimming cost V 1 base and J 8 bases, with 8 bases left between them.

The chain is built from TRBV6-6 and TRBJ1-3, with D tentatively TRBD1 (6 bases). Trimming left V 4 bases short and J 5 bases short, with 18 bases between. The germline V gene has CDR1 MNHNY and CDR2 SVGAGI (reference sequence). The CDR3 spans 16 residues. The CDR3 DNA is TGTGCCAGCAGTTGGCCCTTGGACAGTTCCCGAAACACCATATATTTT. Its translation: CASSWPLDSSRNTIYF.

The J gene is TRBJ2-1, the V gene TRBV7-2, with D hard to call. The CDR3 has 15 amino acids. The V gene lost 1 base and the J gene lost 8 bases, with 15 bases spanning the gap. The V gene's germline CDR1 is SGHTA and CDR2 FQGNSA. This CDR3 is CASSLVALVRDEQFF. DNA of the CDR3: TGTGCCAGCAGCTTAGTTGCCCTGGTTCGGGATGAGCAGTTCTTC.

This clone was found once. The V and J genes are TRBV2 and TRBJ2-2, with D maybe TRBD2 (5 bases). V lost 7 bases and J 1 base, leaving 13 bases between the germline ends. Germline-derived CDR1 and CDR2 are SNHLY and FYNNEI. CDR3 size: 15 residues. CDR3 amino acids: CASTVTGGNTGELFF. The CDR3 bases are TGTGCCAGCACGGTAACTGGAGGGAACACCGGGGAGCTGTTTTTT. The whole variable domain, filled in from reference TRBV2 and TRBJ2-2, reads EPEVTQTPSHQVTQMGQEVILRCVPISNHLYFYWYRQILGQKVEFLVSFYNNEISEKSEIFDDQFSVERPDGSNFTLKIRSTKLEDSAMYFCASTVTGGNTGELFFGEGSRLTVL.

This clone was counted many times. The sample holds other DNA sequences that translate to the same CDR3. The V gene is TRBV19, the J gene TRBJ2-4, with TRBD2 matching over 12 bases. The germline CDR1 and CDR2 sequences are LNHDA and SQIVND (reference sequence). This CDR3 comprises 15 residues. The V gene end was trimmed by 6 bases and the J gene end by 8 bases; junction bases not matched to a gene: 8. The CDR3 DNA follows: TGTGCCAGTAGCACCGGGACTAGCGGGTGGGACATTCAGTACTTC. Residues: CASSTGTSGWDIQYF.